This record concerns one T cell receptor (beta chain) sequence. The antigen remains unidentified. These data belong to a study of cytomegalovirus exposure and HLA in healthy donors. The study ran its PCR with 60 Vbeta and 13 Jbeta primers. Produced via immunoSEQ multiplex PCR; TCRdb's table is partial and in-frame only. The repertoire has some 270,000 clones, 80% of them found once; the top ten carry roughly 0.31%. Overall study results and limits: Researchers reported in a later analysis that a missense DCLRE1C variant was tied to TCR beta V- and J-gene trimming.

Trimming removed 1 base at V and 5 bases at J, with 15 bases between. The germline gives CDR1 KGHSH, CDR2 LQKENI. The CDR3 has 15 residues. Specimen: PBMCs. The receptor comes from a girl aged 2-15 years in good health and CMV-seronegative. The chain is built from TRBV18 and TRBJ2-7; D unclear. CDR3 nucleotide sequence: TGTGCCAGCTCACCACGTACTGGGCCTTCTCACGAGCAGTACTTC. Residues: CASSPRTGPSHEQYF.